This TCR beta chain was identified in a study of CD8 T cells in ankylosing spondylitis (dated by TCRdb to 2017 to 2019). With regard to the full study: The study profiled T cell receptor beta repertoires in healthy donors and ankylosing spondylitis patients to find disease-linked TCR variants. Peripheral blood samples were taken, and synovial fluid was additionally collected from ankylosing spondylitis patients. The whole study cohort included 95 to 130 healthy donors and around 25 ankylosing spondylitis patients.

The V and J ends are trimmed by 6 bases and 3 bases, leaving 9 bases between them. Including cysteine and phenylalanine, the CDR3 has 12 amino acids. The kept DNA is CDR3 alone, 36 bases in frame from the first base. In this sample, this clonotype turned up a few times. Its antigen remains unidentified. Per-nucleotide qualities are absent, and no much larger clonotype sits a single base away. Sequenced on an Illumina HiSeq 2500. Quantitative 5'-RACE with molecular barcodes was the method used to prepare the TCR beta libraries. Per the authors' processing: To identify disease-linked TCR variants, a new computational method was used, one built on a probabilistic model of VDJ rearrangement. The public reads were run again by TCRdb, first through fastp at Q25 and then through MiXCR, and only productive beta chains were kept. Identical CDR3 protein sequences are pooled into one entry, listed with their most common genes and DNA. None of the V and J calls come from the authors' own analysis; TCRdb made them. The sample includes 500,000 or so distinct CDR3 sequences, with roughly 5% observed a single time. Of the sample, roughly 3.3% is held by the ten largest clones.

The investigation overall reported the following: Some motif variants were previously reported in synovial fluid and blood of reactive arthritis patients, suggesting common disease-initiation mechanisms. The disease-linked clones showed a CD8+ phenotype and occurred at relatively low frequencies in peripheral blood. Blood from ankylosing spondylitis patients appeared to be characterized by a TCR beta motif composed of 7 to 9 highly homologous amino acid variants. Significant enrichment of the disease-linked clones was reported in matched synovial fluid samples from ankylosing spondylitis patients.

The rearranged chain carries TRBV12-3 or TRBV12-4 and TRBJ2-7; no D gene call is confident. This sequence originates from a male donor with ankylosing spondylitis. Sequenced material: blood, either unsorted or a sorted T cell fraction (not recorded which). The CDR3 in this case is CASRFRYYEQYF. The nucleotides read TGTGCCAGCAGGTTTAGGTACTACGAGCAGTACTTC.